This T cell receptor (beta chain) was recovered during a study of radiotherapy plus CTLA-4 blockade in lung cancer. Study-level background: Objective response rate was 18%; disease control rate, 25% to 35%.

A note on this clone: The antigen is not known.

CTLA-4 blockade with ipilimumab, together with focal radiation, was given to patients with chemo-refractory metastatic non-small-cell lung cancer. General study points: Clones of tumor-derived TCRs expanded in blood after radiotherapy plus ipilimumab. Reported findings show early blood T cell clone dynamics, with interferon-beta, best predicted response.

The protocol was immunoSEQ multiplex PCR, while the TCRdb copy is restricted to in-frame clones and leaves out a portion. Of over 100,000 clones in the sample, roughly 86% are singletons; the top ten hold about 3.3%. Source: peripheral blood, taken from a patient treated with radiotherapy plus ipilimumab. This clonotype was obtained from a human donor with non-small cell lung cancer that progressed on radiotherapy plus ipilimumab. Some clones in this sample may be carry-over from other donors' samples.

CDR3 DNA sequence: TGTGCCAGCACACAAGGGGTTGGGAACACTGAAGCTTTCTTT. Translated: CASTQGVGNTEAFF. The rearrangement links TRBV9 to TRBJ1-1; D might be TRBD1 (5 bases). Germline assignment: CDR1 SGDLS and CDR2 YYNGEE. Trimming pared 6 bases from V and 1 base from J, leaving 13 bases between. CDR3 size: 14 residues.